The 12 T cell receptor beta chains below all came from one sample that was sequenced in a study of blood T cell repertoires in COVID-19. The data were produced by immunoSEQ multiplex PCR, yet TCRdb's version contains in-frame clones alone and is incomplete. The sample consists of fewer than 200,000 clones, approximately 80% of them appearing once. Sequencing input: peripheral blood. These receptor sequences come from a woman in her 40s with COVID-19, enrolled during active disease.

V is TRBV7-9 and J is TRBJ1-4, with 7 nucleotides matching TRBD1. The junction had 3 bases not matched to a gene; V was cut back by 4 bases and J by 7 bases. The CDR3 covers 13 residues. Germline V gene data show CDR1 as SEHNR and CDR2 as FQNEAQ (reference sequence). CDR3 DNA: TGTGCCAGCAGCTGGCAGGGGGGTGAAAAACTGTTTTTT. It codes for CASSWQGGEKLFF.

The chain employs TRBV28 and TRBJ2-7, with a weak D call TRBD2 (5 bases). The germline CDR1 and CDR2 sequences are MDHEN and SYDVKM. The V and J ends lost 2 bases and 7 bases respectively, with 12 bases between them. This CDR3 contains 13 residues. The CDR3 DNA follows: TGTGCCAGCAGTTTAAGAGGGCCCGGGGAGCAGTACTTC. It translates to CASSLRGPGEQYF.

This chain joins TRBV6-5 and TRBJ1-1; 10 bases match TRBD1. This CDR3 contains 13 residues. The junction had 1 base not matched to a gene; V was cut back by 5 bases and J by 4 bases. Germline CDR1 and CDR2: MNHEY and SVGAGI. The CDR3 DNA reads TGTGCCAGCAGTAGACAGGGGGCCACTGAAGCTTTCTTT. Translated, it gives CASSRQGATEAFF.

V gene TRBV5-1 combines with J gene TRBJ2-6; TRBD2 might be the D (6 bases). CDR3 length: 19 residues. Germline CDR1 and CDR2: SGHRS and YFSETQ. Between the trimmed V and J ends, which lost 1 base and 1 base, there was a span of 18 bases. CDR3 nucleotides: TGCGCCAGCAGCTTGTTTGGGACGGTGGGGAGGTCTGGGGCCAACGTCCTGACTTTC. Translation gives CASSLFGTVGRSGANVLTF.

This chain links TRBV11-2 with TRBJ1-3; 9 bases line up with TRBD1. The CDR3 sequence is 15 residues long. V shed 5 bases, J shed 2 bases, and the junction held 4 bases outside the gene matches. Per germline, CDR1 SGHAT and CDR2 FQNNGV. The CDR3, as DNA: TGTGCCAGCAGCCCGGGGGACAGGGCTGGAAACACCATATATTTT. Its protein product is CASSPGDRAGNTIYF.

The rearrangement uses TRBV4-2 and TRBJ2-3; the match to TRBD2 covers 8 bases. The CDR3 has 14 amino acids. Trimming took 1 base from V and 4 from J; bases not matched to a gene: 1. Germline V lookup: CDR1 LGHNA, CDR2 YNFKEQ. CDR3 coding DNA: TGTGCCAGCAGCCAAGCGGGGGGGGCAGATACGCAGTATTTT. Translating it yields CASSQAGGADTQYF.

The DNA for the CDR3 is TGTGCCAGCAGTGCCGGCAAAGGACAGGGTGGGGCCTACGAGCAGTACGTC. Protein product: CASSAGKGQGGAYEQYV. V and J are TRBV2 and TRBJ2-7; 8 nucleotides align to TRBD1. V shed 4 bases and J 2 bases; nucleotides not matched to a gene: 13. The CDR3 contains 17 residues. Germline assignment: CDR1 SNHLY and CDR2 FYNNEI.

V is TRBV27 and J is TRBJ1-3, with TRBD1 as a possible D gene (6 bases). V dropped 3 bases and J dropped 1 base, with 13 bases sitting between them. Per germline, CDR1 MNHEY and CDR2 SMNVEV (reference sequence). The CDR3 runs 16 residues. CDR3 loop: CASSFPKGHSGNTIYF. As DNA, the CDR3 is TGTGCCAGCAGTTTCCCCAAGGGACATTCTGGAAACACCATATATTTT.

This clone has a count of ten or more. This chain joins TRBV5-6 and TRBJ1-2, with a possible D match to TRBD1 (5 bases). This CDR3 is 14 amino acids long. V was pared by 4 bases and J by 2 bases, with 12 bases between. Germline CDR1 and CDR2: SGHDT and YYEEEE. In DNA form, the CDR3 reads TGTGCCAGCAGCGCCGTCGGACAAAACTATGGCTACACCTTC. Encoded protein: CASSAVGQNYGYTF.

The chain is built from TRBV27 and TRBJ2-3; 7 nucleotides match TRBD1. The length of the CDR3 is 14 residues. Looked up from germline, CDR1 is MNHEY and CDR2 is SMNVEV (reference sequence). After removal of 6 bases from V and 1 base from J, the junction contained 4 bases not matched to a gene. For the CDR3, the DNA is TGTGCCAGCAGATACGACAGGGGCACAGATACGCAGTATTTT. Encoded protein: CASRYDRGTDTQYF.

CDR3 DNA: TGTGCCAGCAGCCCAGGGGACAGGGGATACTCTGGAAACACCATATATTTT. It specifies CASSPGDRGYSGNTIYF. The gene calls are TRBV7-2 and TRBJ1-3; 10 bases fit TRBD1. Germline loops: CDR1 SGHTA, CDR2 FQGNSA. The CDR3 spans 17 residues. With V trimmed by 5 bases and J by 0 bases, 7 bases remained unmatched.

The chain is built from TRBV10-1 and TRBJ2-7; D unclear. Deletions cut 8 bases from V and 8 bases from J, with 10 bases between. This CDR3 is 10 amino acids long. Looked up from germline, CDR1 is WNHNN and CDR2 is SYGVQD (reference sequence). The chain's CDR3 is CASSAEKQYV. The CDR3 DNA follows: TGCGCCAGCTCGGCGGAAAAGCAGTACGTC.